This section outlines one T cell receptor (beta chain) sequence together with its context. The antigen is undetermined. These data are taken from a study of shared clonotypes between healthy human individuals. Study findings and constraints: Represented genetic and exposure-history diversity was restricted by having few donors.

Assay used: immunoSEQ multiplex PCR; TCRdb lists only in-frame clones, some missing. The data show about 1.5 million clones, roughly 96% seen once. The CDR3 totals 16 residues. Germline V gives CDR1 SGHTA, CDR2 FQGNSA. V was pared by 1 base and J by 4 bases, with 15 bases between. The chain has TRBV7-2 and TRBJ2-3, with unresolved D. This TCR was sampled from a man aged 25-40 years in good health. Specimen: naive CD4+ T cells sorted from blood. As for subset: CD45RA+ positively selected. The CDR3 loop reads CASSLGPGPRPDTQYF. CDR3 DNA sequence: TGTGCCAGCAGCTTAGGTCCGGGCCCTAGGCCAGATACGCAGTATTTT.